The clone carrying this TCR beta chain was detected only a few times. V was shortened by 6 bases and J by 1 base, with 7 bases between the two germline ends. The CDR3 extends over 12 amino acids. The germline V gene has CDR1 MNHEY and CDR2 SVGAGI. The record originates from a study of graft-versus-host responses after intestinal transplantation. Study overall: Transplants given to recipients were multivisceral, liver-intestinal, or isolated intestinal. All of the recipients had induction that used anti-thymocyte globulin, then tacrolimus and steroids for roughly three years. General study results and limits: Peak levels of circulating GvH clones tracked with early post-transplant HvG declines.

The method was immunoSEQ multiplex PCR; TCRdb's version includes in-frame clones alone and lacks a portion of them. The repertoire consists of 12,000 to 15,000 clones, with 33% occurring once and the leading ten covering around 5.7%. This sequence originates from a human patient who received an intestinal transplant. V gene TRBV6-5 combines with J gene TRBJ2-7, with D perhaps assigned TRBD1 or TRBD2 (5 bases each). Source: alloreactive CD4+ T cells from a mixed lymphocyte reaction culture, taken before intestinal transplant. Documented subset: CFSE-low proliferating T cells sorted from roughly six-day pre-transplant mixed lymphocyte reaction (GvH or HvG direction). CDR3 in amino acids: CASRGVSYEQYF. The CDR3 nucleotides are TGTGCCAGCAGGGGGGTGTCCTACGAGCAGTACTTC.